These T cell receptor beta chains were read from a single sample in a study of cytomegalovirus exposure and HLA in healthy donors. Sequenced by immunoSEQ multiplex PCR; TCRdb stores in-frame clones only, minus some. This repertoire shows some 180,000 clones, 78% found once; its top ten account for 2.9%. The material sequenced was PBMCs. These receptors were collected from a female donor in good health and CMV-seronegative. Both conserved end residues are part of each CDR3. Each record gives: D gene, J gene, clone size, V gene, CDR3 DNA, CDR3 protein. A D gene is named only where the DNA matches it firmly. A clone size is listed for some rows: how often the clone was seen (once, few, many), or a class if it is expanded.

>.|TRBJ1-1|few|TRBV4-3
TGCGCCAGCAGCCAAGTCAGGAACACTGAAGCTTTCTTT
CASSQVRNTEAFF
>TRBD1|TRBJ1-2|.|TRBV5-1
TGCGCCAGCAGTTATAATCCGGGACAGGGGGCCGGTGGCTACACCTTC
CASSYNPGQGAGGYTF
>TRBD1|TRBJ1-5|once|TRBV19
TGTGCCAGTAAGAGGGACAGGGAGGCCTATCAGCCCCAGCATTTT
CASKRDREAYQPQHF
>TRBD2|TRBJ2-1|.|TRBV7-9
TGTGCCAGCAGCTTTACGACTAGCGGGAGCAGGAATGAGCAGTTCTTC
CASSFTTSGSRNEQFF
>.|TRBJ2-1|.|TRBV23-1
TGCGCCAGCTCCCACGGGGTGCTAGTTTATGAGCAGTTCTTC
CASSHGVLVYEQFF
>TRBD1|TRBJ1-4|.|TRBV6-6
TGTGCCAGCACTCGAGGGACAGAGGGAAAACTGTTTTTT
CASTRGTEGKLFF
>TRBD2|TRBJ2-4|.|TRBV28
TGTGCCAGCAGGGCGGGAGGGCCGGGGAACATTCAGTACTTC
CASRAGGPGNIQYF
>TRBD2|TRBJ2-1|.|TRBV7-9
TGTGCCAGCAGCTTAGGTTATCCTAGCGGGAGGGCCTACAATGAGCAGTTCTTC
CASSLGYPSGRAYNEQFF
>.|TRBJ2-2|.|TRBV9
TGTGCCAGCAGCTTTTACGGACAGAACACCGGGGAGCTGTTTTTT
CASSFYGQNTGELFF
>TRBD1|TRBJ1-4|few|TRBV6-6
TGTGCCAGCGGGGACAGCAATGAAAAACTGTTTTTT
CASGDSNEKLFF
>TRBD1|TRBJ1-3|.|TRBV2
TGTGCCAGCAGTGAAAAGGGTAACAGGGGGCCCTCTGGAAACACCATATATTTT
CASSEKGNRGPSGNTIYF
>.|TRBJ1-1|.|TRBV5-1
TGCGCCAGCAGCTTGGTACAGGGTGGGACTGAAGCTTTCTTT
CASSLVQGGTEAFF
>.|TRBJ2-5|once|TRBV29-1
TGCAGCGTTCAAACAAAGAGGGTATCATGGTTCATCCAAGAGACCCAGTACTTC
CSVQTKRVSWFIQETQYF
>.|TRBJ2-3|.|TRBV21-1
TGTGCCAGCAGGGAAAGGGCCAGGGGGAGCACAGATACGCAGTATTTT
CASRERARGSTDTQYF
>.|TRBJ1-1|.|TRBV4-1
TGCGCCAGCAGCTCCCCAGGGAACCTGAACACTGAAGCTTTCTTT
CASSSPGNLNTEAFF
>.|TRBJ1-5|.|TRBV7-2
TGTGCCAGCAGCTGGACCCCAGGGGGCAATCAGCCCCAGCATTTT
CASSWTPGGNQPQHF
>TRBD1|TRBJ1-6|.|TRBV6-5
TGTGCCAGCAGAAGTTGGGACAGGGTGATTTCACCCCTCCACTTT
CASRSWDRVISPLHF
>.|TRBJ2-1|.|TRBV18
TGTGCCAGCTCACCACTTACAGGGATCTTCTACAATGAGCAGTTCTTC
CASSPLTGIFYNEQFF
>TRBD1|TRBJ2-3|.|TRBV15
TGTGCCACCAGCAGCCAATTCAGGGGGTTCGATACGCAGTATTTT
CATSSQFRGFDTQYF
>.|TRBJ2-1|.|TRBV7-8
TGTGCCAGCAGCTCCTCTACCCCCAATGAGCAGTTCTTC
CASSSSTPNEQFF
>TRBD2|TRBJ2-5|.|TRBV29-1
TGCAGCGTTGAAACTAGCGCCTCCAGAGAGACCCAGTACTTC
CSVETSASRETQYF
>TRBD2|TRBJ2-1|.|TRBV27
TGTGCCAGCAGTTTCAGCGGGAAATACAATGAGCAGTTCTTC
CASSFSGKYNEQFF
>.|TRBJ2-1|.|TRBV2
TGTGCCAGCAGTGTAGCGACTGGTCAGGGTGAGCAGTTCTTC
CASSVATGQGEQFF
>.|TRBJ1-1|.|TRBV5-4
TGTGCCAGCAGCTTGCCAGGGGCCGGGGACACTGAAGCTTTCTTT
CASSLPGAGDTEAFF
>TRBD2|TRBJ2-5|.|TRBV4-1
TGCGCCAGCAGCCAAGGGACTAGCGGGATGGAGACCCAGTACTTC
CASSQGTSGMETQYF
>.|TRBJ1-2|.|TRBV5-8
TGTGCCAGCAGCTTGGGCAGGGGCTATGGCTACACCTTC
CASSLGRGYGYTF
>.|TRBJ2-3|once|TRBV15
TGTGCCACCAGCAGAGATGGTGTGCTACTCACAGATACGCAGTATTTT
CATSRDGVLLTDTQYF
>TRBD1|TRBJ2-2|.|TRBV2
TGTGCCAGCAGTGAAAGGGGACAGACTGTTATAAGCACCGGGGAGCTGTTTTTT
CASSERGQTVISTGELFF
>TRBD2|TRBJ2-7|.|TRBV10-1
TGCGCCAGCAGGGCTGTCGAGCGGGGGAAAACATTAGACCGCTCCTACGAGCAGTACTTC
CASRAVERGKTLDRSYEQYF
>TRBD1|TRBJ1-5|.|TRBV6-6
TGTGCCAGCAGTTACCAGACAGGGGGCAATCAGCCCCAGCATTTT
CASSYQTGGNQPQHF
>TRBD1|TRBJ1-4|.|TRBV19
TGTGCCAGTAAGGGACAGGGTTTTGCAACTAATGAAAAACTGTTTTTT
CASKGQGFATNEKLFF
>.|TRBJ1-3|.|TRBV2
TGTGCCAGCAGTGTGCGGGGGAATGGAAACACCATATATTTT
CASSVRGNGNTIYF
>.|TRBJ1-4|.|TRBV5-1
TGCGCCAGCAGTCATCATCTTTTCCTAGCTAATGAAAAACTGTTTTTT
CASSHHLFLANEKLFF
>TRBD1|TRBJ2-7|.|TRBV5-1
TGCGCCAGCAGCTTGACCGGGACAGGCGAGCAGTACTTC
CASSLTGTGEQYF
>.|TRBJ2-7|once|TRBV23-1
TGCGCCAGCAGTCAACCTTTCCGGGACAAATCCAACGAGCAGTACTTC
CASSQPFRDKSNEQYF
>.|TRBJ1-2|.|TRBV21-1
TGTGCCAGCAGCAAACGGACAGACTATGGCTACACCTTC
CASSKRTDYGYTF
>.|TRBJ1-3|.|TRBV4-1
TGCGCCAGCAGCCAATGGACAGCCGGAAACACCATATATTTT
CASSQWTAGNTIYF
>.|TRBJ2-6|.|TRBV6-1
TGTGCCAGCAGCCCCACTACTGGGGCCAACGTCCTGACTTTC
CASSPTTGANVLTF
>.|TRBJ1-2|.|TRBV7-3
TGTGCCAGCAGCTTATCGGGGCGGGACGGCTACACCTTC
CASSLSGRDGYTF
>TRBD2|TRBJ2-1|.|TRBV27
TGTGCCAGCAGTTTAGAGCTACTAGCGGGGGCAACCTACAATGAGCAGTTCTTC
CASSLELLAGATYNEQFF
>.|TRBJ2-1|.|TRBV7-9
TGTGCCAGCAGCCCTGGAGCATCGGGCAATGAGCAGTTCTTC
CASSPGASGNEQFF
>.|TRBJ1-3|.|TRBV10-3
TGTGCCATCACACAGATTCCTGGAAACACCATATATTTT
CAITQIPGNTIYF
>.|TRBJ2-1|.|TRBV6-4
TGTGCCAGCAGTGACTCGGCGGACTCCTACAATGAGCAGTTCTTC
CASSDSADSYNEQFF
>TRBD1|TRBJ1-4|.|TRBV10-3
TGTGCCATCAGCTCCGGGACAGGGGGTAATGAAAAACTGTTTTTT
CAISSGTGGNEKLFF
>TRBD2|TRBJ2-2|.|TRBV14
TGTGCCAGCAGCCAAAACGGGAGGCATATTGCCGGGGAGCTGTTTTTT
CASSQNGRHIAGELFF
>TRBD2|TRBJ2-7|.|TRBV6-1
TGTGCCAGCTCCGGACTAGCGGGAGGGCCAAGCGAGCAGTACTTC
CASSGLAGGPSEQYF
>TRBD1|TRBJ1-2|.|TRBV5-1
TGCGCCAGCAGCTTGGAGGCCGGCACAGGGGGAGGCTACACCTTC
CASSLEAGTGGGYTF
>.|TRBJ1-6|.|TRBV27
TGTGCCAGCAGTCTCGAACTCTCCAATTCACCCCTCCACTTT
CASSLELSNSPLHF
>.|TRBJ2-7|.|TRBV27
TGTGCCAGCGGACGGGGAGCGATCGAGCAGTACTTC
CASGRGAIEQYF
>.|TRBJ1-3|.|TRBV4-1
TGCGCCAGCAGCCAAACTAAGACCCCAAGCTCTGGAAACACCATATATTTT
CASSQTKTPSSGNTIYF
>.|TRBJ1-2|.|TRBV30
TGTGCCTGGAGTGTAACAGGGCTCGACTATGGCTACACCTTC
CAWSVTGLDYGYTF
>.|TRBJ2-2|.|TRBV28
TGTGCCAGCAGCCTTGGCGGAAACACCGGGGAGCTGTTTTTT
CASSLGGNTGELFF
>.|TRBJ2-7|few|TRBV2
TGTGCCAGCAGGGGGAGAGGGTACGAGCAGTACTTC
CASRGRGYEQYF
>.|TRBJ2-5|.|TRBV21-1
TGTGCCAGCAGACTCACAGGGGAAACCCAAGAGACCCAGTACTTC
CASRLTGETQETQYF